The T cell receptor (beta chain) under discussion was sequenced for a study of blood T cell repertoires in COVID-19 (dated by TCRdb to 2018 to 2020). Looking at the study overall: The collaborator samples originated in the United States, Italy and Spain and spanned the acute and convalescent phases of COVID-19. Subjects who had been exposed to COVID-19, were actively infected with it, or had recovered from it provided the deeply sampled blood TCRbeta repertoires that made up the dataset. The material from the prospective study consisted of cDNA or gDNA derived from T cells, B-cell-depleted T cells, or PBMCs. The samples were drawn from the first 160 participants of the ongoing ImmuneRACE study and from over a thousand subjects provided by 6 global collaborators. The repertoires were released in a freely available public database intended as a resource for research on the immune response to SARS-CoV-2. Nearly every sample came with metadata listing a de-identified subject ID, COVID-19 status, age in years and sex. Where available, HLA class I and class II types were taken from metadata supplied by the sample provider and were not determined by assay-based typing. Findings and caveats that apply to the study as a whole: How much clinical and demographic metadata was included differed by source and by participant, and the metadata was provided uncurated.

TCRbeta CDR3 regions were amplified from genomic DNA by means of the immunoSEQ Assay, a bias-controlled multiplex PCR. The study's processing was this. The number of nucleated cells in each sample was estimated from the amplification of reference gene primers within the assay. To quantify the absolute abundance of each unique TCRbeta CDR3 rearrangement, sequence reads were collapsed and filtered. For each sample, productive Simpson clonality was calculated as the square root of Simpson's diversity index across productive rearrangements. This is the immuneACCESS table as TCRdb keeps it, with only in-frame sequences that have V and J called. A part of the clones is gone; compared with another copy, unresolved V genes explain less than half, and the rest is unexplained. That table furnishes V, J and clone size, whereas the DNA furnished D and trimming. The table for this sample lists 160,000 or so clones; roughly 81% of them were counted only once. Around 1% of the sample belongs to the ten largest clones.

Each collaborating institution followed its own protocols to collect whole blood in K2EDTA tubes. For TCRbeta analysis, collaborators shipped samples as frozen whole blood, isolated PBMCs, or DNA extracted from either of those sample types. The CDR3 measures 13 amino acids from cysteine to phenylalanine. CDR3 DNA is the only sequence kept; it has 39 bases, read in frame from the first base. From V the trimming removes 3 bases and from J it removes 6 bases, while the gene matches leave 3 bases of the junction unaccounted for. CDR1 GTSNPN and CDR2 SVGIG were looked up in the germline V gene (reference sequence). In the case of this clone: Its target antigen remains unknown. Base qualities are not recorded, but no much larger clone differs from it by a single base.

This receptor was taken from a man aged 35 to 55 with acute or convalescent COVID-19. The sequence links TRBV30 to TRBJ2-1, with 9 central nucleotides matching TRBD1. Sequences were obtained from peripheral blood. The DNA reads TGTGCCTGGAGATGGACAGGGGCCAATGAGCAGTTCTTC. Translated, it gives CAWRWTGANEQFF. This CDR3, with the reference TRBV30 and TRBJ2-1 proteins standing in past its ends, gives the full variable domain SQTIHQWPATLVQPVGSPLSLECTVEGTSNPNLYWYRQAAGRGLQLLFYSVGIGQISSEVPQNLSASRPQDRQFILSSKKLLLSDSGFYLCAWRWTGANEQFFGPGTRLTVL.